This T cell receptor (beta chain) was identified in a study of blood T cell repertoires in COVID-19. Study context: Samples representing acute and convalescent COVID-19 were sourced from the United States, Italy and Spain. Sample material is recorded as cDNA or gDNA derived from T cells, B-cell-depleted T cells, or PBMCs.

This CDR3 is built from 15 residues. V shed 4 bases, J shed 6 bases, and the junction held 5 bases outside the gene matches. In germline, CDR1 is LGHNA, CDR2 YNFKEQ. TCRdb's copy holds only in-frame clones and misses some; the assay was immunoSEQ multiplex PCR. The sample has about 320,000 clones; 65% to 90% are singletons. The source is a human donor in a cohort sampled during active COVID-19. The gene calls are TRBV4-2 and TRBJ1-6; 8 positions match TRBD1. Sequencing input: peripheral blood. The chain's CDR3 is CASSPTDRANSPLHF. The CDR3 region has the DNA TGTGCCAGCAGCCCCACGGACAGGGCTAATTCACCCCTCCACTTT.